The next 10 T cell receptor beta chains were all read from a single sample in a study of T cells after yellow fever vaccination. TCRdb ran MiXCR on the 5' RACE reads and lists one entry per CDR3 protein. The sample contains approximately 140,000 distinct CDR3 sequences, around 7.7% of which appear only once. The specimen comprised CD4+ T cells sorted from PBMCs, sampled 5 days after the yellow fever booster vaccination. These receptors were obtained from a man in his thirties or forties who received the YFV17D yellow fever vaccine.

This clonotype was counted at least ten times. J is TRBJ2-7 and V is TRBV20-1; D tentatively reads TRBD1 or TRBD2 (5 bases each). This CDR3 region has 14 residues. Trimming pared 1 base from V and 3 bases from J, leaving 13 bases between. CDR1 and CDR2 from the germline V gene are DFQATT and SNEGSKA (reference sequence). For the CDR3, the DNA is TGCAGTGCTAGAGCCGGGACGGATGTCTACGAGCAGTACTTC. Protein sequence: CSARAGTDVYEQYF.

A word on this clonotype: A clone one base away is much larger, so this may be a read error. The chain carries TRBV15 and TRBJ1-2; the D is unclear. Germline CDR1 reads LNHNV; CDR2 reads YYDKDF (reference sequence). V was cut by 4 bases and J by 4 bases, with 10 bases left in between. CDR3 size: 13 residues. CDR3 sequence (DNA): TGTGCCACCAGCACAGGTACTATCTATGGCTACACCTTC. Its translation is CATSTGTIYGYTF. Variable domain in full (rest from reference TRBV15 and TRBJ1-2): DAMVIQNPRYQVTQFGKPVTLSCSQTLNHNVMYWYQQKSSQAPKLLFHYYDKDFNNEADTPDNFQSRRPNTSFCFLDIRSPGLGDTAMYLCATSTGTIYGYTFGSGTRLTVV.

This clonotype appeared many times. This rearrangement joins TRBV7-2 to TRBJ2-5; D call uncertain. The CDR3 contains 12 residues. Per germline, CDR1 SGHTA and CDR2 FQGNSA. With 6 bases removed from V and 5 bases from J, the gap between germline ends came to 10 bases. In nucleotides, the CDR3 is TGTGCCAGCAGTTTGGTAGGGGAGACCCAGTACTTC. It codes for CASSLVGETQYF. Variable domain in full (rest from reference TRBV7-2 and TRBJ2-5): GAGVSQSPSNKVTEKGKDVELRCDPISGHTALYWYRQSLGQGLEFLIYFQGNSAPDKSGLPSDRFSAERTGGSVSTLTIQRTQQEDSAVYLCASSLVGETQYFGPGTRLLVL.

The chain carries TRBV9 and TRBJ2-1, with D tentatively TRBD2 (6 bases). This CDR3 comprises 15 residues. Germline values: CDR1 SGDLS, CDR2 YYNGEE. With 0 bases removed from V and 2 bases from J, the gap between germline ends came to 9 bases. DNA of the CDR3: TGTGCCAGCAGCGTAGTAGCGGATACCTACAATGAGCAGTTCTTC. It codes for CASSVVADTYNEQFF.

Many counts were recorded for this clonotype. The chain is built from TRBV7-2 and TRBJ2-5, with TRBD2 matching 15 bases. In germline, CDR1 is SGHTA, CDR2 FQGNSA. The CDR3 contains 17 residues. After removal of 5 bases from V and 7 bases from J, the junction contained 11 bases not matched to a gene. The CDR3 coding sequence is TGTGCCAGCAGCCTCAGGGGACTAGCGGGAGGAGGGGGGACCCAGTACTTC. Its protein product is CASSLRGLAGGGGTQYF.

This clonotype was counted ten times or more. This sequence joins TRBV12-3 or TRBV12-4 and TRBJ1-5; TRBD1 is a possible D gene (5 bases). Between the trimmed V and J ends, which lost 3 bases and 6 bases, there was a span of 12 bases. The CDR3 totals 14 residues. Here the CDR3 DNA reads TGTGCCAGCAGTTTGGGGCTGTTCGGTCAGCCCCAGCATTTT. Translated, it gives CASSLGLFGQPQHF.

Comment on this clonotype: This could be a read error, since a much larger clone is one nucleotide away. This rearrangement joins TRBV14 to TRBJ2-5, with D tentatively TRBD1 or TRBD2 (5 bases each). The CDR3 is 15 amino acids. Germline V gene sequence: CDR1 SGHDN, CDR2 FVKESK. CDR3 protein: CASSSGTFFGETKYF. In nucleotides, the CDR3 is TGTGCCAGCAGCTCCGGGACCTTTTTTGGAGAGACCAAGTACTTC.

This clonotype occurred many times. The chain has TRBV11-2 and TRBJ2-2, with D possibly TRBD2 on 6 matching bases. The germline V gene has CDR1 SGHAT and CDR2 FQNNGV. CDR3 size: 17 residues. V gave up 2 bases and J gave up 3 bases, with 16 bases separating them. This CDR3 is CASSLTRLVGYTGELFF. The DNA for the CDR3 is TGTGCCAGCAGCTTAACCCGACTAGTTGGGTACACCGGGGAGCTGTTTTTT. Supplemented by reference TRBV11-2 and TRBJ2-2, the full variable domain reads EAGVAQSPRYKIIEKRQSVAFWCNPISGHATLYWYQQILGQGPKLLIQFQNNGVVDDSQLPKDRFSAERLKGVDSTLKIQPAKLEDSAVYLCASSLTRLVGYTGELFFGEGSRLTVL.

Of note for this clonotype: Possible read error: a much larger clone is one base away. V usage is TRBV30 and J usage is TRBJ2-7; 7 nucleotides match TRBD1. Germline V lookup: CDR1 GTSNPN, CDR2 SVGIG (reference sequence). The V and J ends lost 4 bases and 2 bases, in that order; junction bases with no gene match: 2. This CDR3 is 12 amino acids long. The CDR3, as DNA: TGTGCCTGGACGGGACAGACCTACGAGCAGTACTTC. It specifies CAWTGQTYEQYF.

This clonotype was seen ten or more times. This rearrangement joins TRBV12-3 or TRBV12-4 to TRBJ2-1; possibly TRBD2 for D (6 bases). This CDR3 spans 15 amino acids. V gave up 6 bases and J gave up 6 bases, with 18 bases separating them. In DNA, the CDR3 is TGTGCCAGCAGGGTGACAGCCGGGACTCTCAATGAGCAGTTCTTC. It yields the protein CASRVTAGTLNEQFF.